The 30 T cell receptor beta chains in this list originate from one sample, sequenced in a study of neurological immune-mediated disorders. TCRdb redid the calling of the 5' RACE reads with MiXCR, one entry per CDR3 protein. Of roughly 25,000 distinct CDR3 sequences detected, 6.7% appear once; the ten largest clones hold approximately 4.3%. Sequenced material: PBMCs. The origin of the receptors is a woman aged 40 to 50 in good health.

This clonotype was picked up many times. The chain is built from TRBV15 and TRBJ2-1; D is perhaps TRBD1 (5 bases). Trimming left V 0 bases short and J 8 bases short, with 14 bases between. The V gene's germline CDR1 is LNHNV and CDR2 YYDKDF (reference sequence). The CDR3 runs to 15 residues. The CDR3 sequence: CATSRDQGRRDEQFF. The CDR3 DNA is TGTGCCACCAGCAGAGATCAGGGCCGAAGGGATGAGCAGTTCTTC.

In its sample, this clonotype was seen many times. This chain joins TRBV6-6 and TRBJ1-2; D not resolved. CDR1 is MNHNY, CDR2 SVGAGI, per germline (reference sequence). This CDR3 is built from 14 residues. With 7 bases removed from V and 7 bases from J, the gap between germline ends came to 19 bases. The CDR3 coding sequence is TGTGCCAGCACGCAAGGGCAGCTAACCCGTGGCTACACCTTC. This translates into CASTQGQLTRGYTF.

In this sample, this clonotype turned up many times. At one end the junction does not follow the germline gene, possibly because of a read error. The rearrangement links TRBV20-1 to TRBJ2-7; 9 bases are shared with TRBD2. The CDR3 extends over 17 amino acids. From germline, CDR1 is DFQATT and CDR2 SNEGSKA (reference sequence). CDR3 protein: CSARDPGPAGGSHEQYF. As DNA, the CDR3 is TGCAGTGCTAGAGATCCTGGGCCAGCGGGAGGCTCCCACGAGCAGTACTTC.

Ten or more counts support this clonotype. Here the CDR3 reads CASTPTSGSYEQYF. CDR3 nucleotides: TGTGCCAGCACACCGACTAGCGGGAGTTACGAGCAGTACTTC. The rearrangement joins TRBV28 to TRBJ2-7; 12 positions agree with TRBD2. V gave up 7 bases and J gave up 4 bases; unmatched junction bases: 5. This CDR3 spans 14 amino acids. The germline gives CDR1 MDHEN, CDR2 SYDVKM.

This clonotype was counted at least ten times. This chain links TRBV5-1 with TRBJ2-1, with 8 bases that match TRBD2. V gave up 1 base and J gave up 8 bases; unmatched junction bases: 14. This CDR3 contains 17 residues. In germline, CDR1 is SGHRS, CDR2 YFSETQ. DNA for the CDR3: TGCGCCAGCAGCTTGATAGTTGGGACTAGAGGTCACCATGAGCAGTTCTTC. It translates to CASSLIVGTRGHHEQFF.

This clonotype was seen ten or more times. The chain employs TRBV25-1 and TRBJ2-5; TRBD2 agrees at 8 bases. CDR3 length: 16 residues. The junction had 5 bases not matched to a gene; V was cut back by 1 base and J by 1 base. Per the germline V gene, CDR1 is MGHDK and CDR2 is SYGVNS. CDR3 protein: CASSESTGGVQETQYF. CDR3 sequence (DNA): TGTGCCAGCAGTGAATCCACGGGAGGGGTCCAAGAGACCCAGTACTTC.

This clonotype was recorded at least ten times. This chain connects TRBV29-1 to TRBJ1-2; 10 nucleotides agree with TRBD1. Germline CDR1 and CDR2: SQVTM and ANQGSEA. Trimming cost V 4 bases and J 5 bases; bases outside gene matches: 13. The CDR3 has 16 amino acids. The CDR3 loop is CSVGTPTGGENYGYTF. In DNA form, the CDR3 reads TGCAGCGTTGGGACCCCGACAGGGGGCGAAAATTATGGCTACACCTTC.

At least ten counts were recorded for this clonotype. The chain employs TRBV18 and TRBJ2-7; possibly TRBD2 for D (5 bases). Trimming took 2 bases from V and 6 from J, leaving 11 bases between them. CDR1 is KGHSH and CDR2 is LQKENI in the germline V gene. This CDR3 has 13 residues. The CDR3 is CASSPELRAEQYF. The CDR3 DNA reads TGTGCCAGCTCACCAGAGTTGAGGGCCGAGCAGTACTTC.

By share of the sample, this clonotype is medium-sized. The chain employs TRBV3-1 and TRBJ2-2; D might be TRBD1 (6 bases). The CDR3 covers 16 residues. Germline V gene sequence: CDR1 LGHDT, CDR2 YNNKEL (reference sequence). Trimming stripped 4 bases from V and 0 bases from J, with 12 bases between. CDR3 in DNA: TGTGCCAGCAGCCTCGGGACACCCACGAACACCGGGGAGCTGTTTTTT. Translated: CASSLGTPTNTGELFF.

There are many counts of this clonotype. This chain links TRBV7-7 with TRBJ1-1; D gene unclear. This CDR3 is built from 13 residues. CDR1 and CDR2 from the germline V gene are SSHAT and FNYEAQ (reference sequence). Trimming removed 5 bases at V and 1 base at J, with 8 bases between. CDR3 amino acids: CASSQGPNTEAFF. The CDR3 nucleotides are TGTGCCAGCAGCCAAGGGCCGAACACTGAAGCTTTCTTT.

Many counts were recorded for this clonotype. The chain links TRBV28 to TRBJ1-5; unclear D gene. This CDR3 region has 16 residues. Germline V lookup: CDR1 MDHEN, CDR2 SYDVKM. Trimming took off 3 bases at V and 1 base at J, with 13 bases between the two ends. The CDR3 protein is CASSFRTGLSNQPQHF. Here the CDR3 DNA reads TGTGCCAGCAGTTTCCGGACCGGCCTAAGCAATCAGCCCCAGCATTTT.

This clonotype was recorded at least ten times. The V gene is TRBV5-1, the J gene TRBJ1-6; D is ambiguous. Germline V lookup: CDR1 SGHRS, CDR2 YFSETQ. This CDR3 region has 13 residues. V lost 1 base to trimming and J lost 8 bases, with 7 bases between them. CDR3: CASSLSQYSPLHF. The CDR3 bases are TGCGCCAGCAGCTTGTCACAGTATTCACCCCTCCACTTT.

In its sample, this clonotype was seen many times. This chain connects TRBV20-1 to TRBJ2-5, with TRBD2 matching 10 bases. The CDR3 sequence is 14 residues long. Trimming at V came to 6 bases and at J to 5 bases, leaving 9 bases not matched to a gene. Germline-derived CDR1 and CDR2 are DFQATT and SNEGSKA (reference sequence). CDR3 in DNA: TGCAGTGCCCTCCTAGCGGGAGCAAGGGAGACCCAGTACTTC. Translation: CSALLAGARETQYF.

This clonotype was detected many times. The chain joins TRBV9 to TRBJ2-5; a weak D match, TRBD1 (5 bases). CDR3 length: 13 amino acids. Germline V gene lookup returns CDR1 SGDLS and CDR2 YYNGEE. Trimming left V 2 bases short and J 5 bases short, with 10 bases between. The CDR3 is CASSVQGPETQYF. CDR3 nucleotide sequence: TGTGCCAGCAGCGTCCAGGGTCCGGAGACCCAGTACTTC.

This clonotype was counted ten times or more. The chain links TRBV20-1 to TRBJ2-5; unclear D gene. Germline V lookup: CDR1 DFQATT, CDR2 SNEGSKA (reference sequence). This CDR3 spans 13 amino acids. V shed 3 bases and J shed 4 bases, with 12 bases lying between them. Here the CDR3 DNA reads TGCAGTGCTAGTGGGGATACTCGAGAGACCCAGTACTTC. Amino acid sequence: CSASGDTRETQYF.

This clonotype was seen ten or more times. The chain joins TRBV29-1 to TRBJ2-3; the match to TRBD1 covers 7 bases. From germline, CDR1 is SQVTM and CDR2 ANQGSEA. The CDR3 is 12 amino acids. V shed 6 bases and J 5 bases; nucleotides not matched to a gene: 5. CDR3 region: CSVAHRGDTQYF. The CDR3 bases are TGCAGCGTCGCCCACAGGGGAGATACGCAGTATTTT.

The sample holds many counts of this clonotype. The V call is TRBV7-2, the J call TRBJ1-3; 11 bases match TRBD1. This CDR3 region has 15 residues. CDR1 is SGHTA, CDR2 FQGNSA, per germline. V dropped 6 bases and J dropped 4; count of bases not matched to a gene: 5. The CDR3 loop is CASRVDRGLGNTIYF. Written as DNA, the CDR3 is TGTGCCAGCAGGGTGGACAGGGGGCTAGGAAACACCATATATTTT.

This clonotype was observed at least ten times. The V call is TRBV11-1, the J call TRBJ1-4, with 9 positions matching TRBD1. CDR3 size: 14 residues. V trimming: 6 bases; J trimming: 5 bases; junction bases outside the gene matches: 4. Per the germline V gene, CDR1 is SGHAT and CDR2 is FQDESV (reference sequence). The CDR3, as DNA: TGTGCCAGCAGTTCGGGACAGGGAAATGAAAAACTGTTTTTT. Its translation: CASSSGQGNEKLFF.

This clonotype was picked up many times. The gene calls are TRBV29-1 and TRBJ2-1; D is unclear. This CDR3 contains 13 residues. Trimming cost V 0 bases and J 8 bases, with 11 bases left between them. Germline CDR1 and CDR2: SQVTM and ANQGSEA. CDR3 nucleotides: TGCAGCGTTGAAGATTTAGGGCGGCATGAGCAGTTCTTC. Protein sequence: CSVEDLGRHEQFF.

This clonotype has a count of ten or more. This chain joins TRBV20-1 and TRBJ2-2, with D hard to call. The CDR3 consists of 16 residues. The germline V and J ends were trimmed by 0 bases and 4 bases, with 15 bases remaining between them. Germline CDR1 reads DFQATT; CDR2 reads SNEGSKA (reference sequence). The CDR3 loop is CSARDGIRSVTGELFF. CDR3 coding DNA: TGCAGTGCTAGAGATGGAATTAGGAGCGTCACCGGGGAGCTGTTTTTT.

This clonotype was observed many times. The CDR3 loop reads CSVEFMADTEAFF. For the CDR3, the DNA is TGCAGCGTTGAGTTCATGGCAGACACTGAAGCTTTCTTT. The J gene is TRBJ1-1, the V gene TRBV29-1, with D unresolved. The CDR3 is made up of 13 amino acids. V shed 3 bases and J shed 3 bases, with 11 bases lying between them. Germline V gene lookup returns CDR1 SQVTM and CDR2 ANQGSEA.

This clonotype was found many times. The CDR3 nucleotides read TGCAGTGCCCGAGAGTCCGGGGCGAGCTCCTACAATGAGCAGTTCTTC. Protein sequence: CSARESGASSYNEQFF. V gene TRBV20-1 combines with J gene TRBJ2-1; TRBD1 or TRBD2 may be the D gene (5 bases each). V gave up 6 bases and J gave up 0 bases, with 18 bases separating them. Per the germline V gene, CDR1 is DFQATT and CDR2 is SNEGSKA (reference sequence). The CDR3 covers 16 residues.

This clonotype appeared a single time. Here the CDR3 reads CASRPDRGQTGELFF. CDR3 sequence (DNA): TGTGCCAGCAGGCCCGACAGGGGGCAAACCGGGGAGCTGTTTTTT. This chain joins TRBV6-1 and TRBJ2-2; 10 bases match TRBD1. The CDR3 spans 15 residues. Germline CDR1 and CDR2: MNHNS and SASEGT. The V gene end was trimmed by 6 bases and the J gene end by 5 bases; junction bases not matched to a gene: 6.

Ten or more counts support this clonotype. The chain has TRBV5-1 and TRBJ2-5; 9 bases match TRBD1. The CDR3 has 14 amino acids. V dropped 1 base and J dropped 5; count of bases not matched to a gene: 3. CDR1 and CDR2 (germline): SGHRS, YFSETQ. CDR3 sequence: CASSLRTGEETQYF. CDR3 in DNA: TGCGCCAGCAGCTTGAGGACAGGGGAGGAGACCCAGTACTTC.

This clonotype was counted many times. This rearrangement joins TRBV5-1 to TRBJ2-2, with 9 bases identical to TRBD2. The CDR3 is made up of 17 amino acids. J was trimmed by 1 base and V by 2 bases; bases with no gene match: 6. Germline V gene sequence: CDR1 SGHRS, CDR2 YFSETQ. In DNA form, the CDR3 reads TGCGCCAGCAGCTTAGCGGGAGGCGCCCAGAACACCGGGGAGCTGTTTTTT. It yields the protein CASSLAGGAQNTGELFF.

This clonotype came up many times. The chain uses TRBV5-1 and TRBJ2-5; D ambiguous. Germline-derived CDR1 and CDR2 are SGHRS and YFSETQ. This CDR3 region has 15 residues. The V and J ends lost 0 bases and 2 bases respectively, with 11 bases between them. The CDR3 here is CASSLGIGNQETQYF. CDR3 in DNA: TGCGCCAGCAGCTTGGGGATAGGGAATCAAGAGACCCAGTACTTC.

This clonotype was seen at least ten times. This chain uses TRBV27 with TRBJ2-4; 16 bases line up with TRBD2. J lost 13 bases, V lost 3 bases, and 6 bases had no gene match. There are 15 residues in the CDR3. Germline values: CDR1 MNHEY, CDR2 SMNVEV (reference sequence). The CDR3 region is CASSFGTSGRANQYF. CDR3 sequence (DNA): TGTGCCAGCAGTTTCGGGACTAGCGGGAGGGCCAACCAGTACTTC.

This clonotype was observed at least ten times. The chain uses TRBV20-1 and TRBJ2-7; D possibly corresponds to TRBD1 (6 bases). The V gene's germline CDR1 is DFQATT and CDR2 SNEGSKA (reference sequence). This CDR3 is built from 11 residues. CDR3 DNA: TGCAGGGCCGGACAGAACTACGAGCAGTACTTC. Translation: CRAGQNYEQYF.

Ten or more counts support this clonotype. The CDR3 region is CASSWMGVTTDTQYF. CDR3 sequence (DNA): TGTGCCAGCAGTTGGATGGGGGTAACCACAGATACGCAGTATTTT. The chain uses TRBV27 and TRBJ2-3, with D tentatively TRBD1 or TRBD2 (5 bases each). V was cut by 4 bases and J by 2 bases, with 13 bases left in between. Germline assignment: CDR1 MNHEY and CDR2 SMNVEV (reference sequence). The CDR3 contains 15 residues.

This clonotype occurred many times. Here the CDR3 DNA reads TGTGCCAGCATCCTCTCGTCTAGCGGAGCCTACGAGCAGTACTTC. As protein: CASILSSSGAYEQYF. The rearrangement uses TRBV28 and TRBJ2-7; 7 bases map to TRBD2. Germline assignment: CDR1 MDHEN and CDR2 SYDVKM. This CDR3 is built from 15 residues. J was trimmed by 2 bases and V by 7 bases; bases with no gene match: 11.